A single sample is the source of the 9 T cell receptor beta chains below, sequenced in a study of blood T cell repertoires in COVID-19. Libraries were prepared by immunoSEQ multiplex PCR; TCRdb keeps only in-frame clonotypes and omits some of them. In the table there are some 95,000 clones, approximately 80% of which are singletons. The specimen sequenced was peripheral blood. These TCRs come from a man aged 65 to 85 with acute or convalescent COVID-19.

A note on this clone: Other DNA sequences from this sample encode an identical CDR3 as well. This rearrangement joins TRBV7-9 to TRBJ2-3, with a weak D call TRBD1 (6 bases). Germline CDR1 reads SEHNR; CDR2 reads FQNEAQ (reference sequence). Trimming took off 1 base at V and 1 base at J, with 9 bases between the two ends. The CDR3 has 15 amino acids. This chain's CDR3 is CASSLVAGGTDTQYF. The DNA of the CDR3 is TGTGCCAGCAGCTTAGTTGCAGGGGGCACAGATACGCAGTATTTT.

CDR3 residues: CASRRTEVEKLFF. As DNA, the CDR3 is TGTGCCAGCAGAAGGACAGAGGTTGAAAAACTGTTTTTT. The chain has TRBV6-5 and TRBJ1-4; D perhaps matches TRBD1 (6 bases). The CDR3 extends over 13 amino acids. Trimming took 6 bases from V and 7 from J, leaving 12 bases between them. CDR1 MNHEY and CDR2 SVGAGI come from the germline V gene.

This clone was counted between two and nine times. The chain joins TRBV27 to TRBJ2-5; TRBD2 is a possible D gene (6 bases). Germline V lookup: CDR1 MNHEY, CDR2 SMNVEV (reference sequence). Trimming cost V 2 bases and J 4 bases, with 8 bases left between them. The CDR3 runs 13 residues. The CDR3 DNA is TGTGCCAGCAGTTTAAGCGGGCTAGAGACCCAGTACTTC. This translates into CASSLSGLETQYF.

The chain joins TRBV29-1 to TRBJ1-2, with 11 bases lining up with TRBD1. The CDR3 runs to 15 residues. Unmatched junction bases numbered 8, after V lost 6 bases and J lost 2 bases. The germline V gene has CDR1 SQVTM and CDR2 ANQGSEA. The CDR3 DNA reads TGCAGCGTGAAAACCGGGACAGGGGGGAACTATGGCTACACCTTC. This sequence encodes CSVKTGTGGNYGYTF. Supplemented by reference TRBV29-1 and TRBJ1-2, the full variable domain reads SAVISQKPSRDICQRGTSLTIQCQVDSQVTMMFWYRQQPGQSLTLIATANQGSEATYESGFVIDKFPISRPNLTFSTLTVSNMSPEDSSIYLCSVKTGTGGNYGYTFGSGTRLTVV.

CDR3 region: CASSIDQRQGENYGYTF. The CDR3 DNA reads as TGTGCCAGTAGTATAGATCAGCGACAGGGGGAAAACTATGGCTACACCTTC. The rearrangement links TRBV19 to TRBJ1-2, with TRBD1 matching over 9 bases. Losses at the gene ends were 0 bases for V and 2 bases for J; bases not matched to a gene: 7. The germline V gene encodes CDR1 LNHDA and CDR2 SQIVND (reference sequence). This CDR3 is 17 amino acids long.

In its sample, this clone was seen once. The gene calls are TRBV2 and TRBJ1-5; the match to TRBD1 covers 8 bases. The V gene end was trimmed by 4 bases and the J gene end by 6 bases; junction bases not matched to a gene: 2. The CDR3 consists of 13 residues. From germline, CDR1 is SNHLY and CDR2 FYNNEI. The CDR3 is CASSGTGPQPQHF. CDR3 sequence (DNA): TGTGCCAGCAGTGGGACAGGGCCTCAGCCCCAGCATTTT.

The V gene is TRBV5-1, the J gene TRBJ1-1; tentatively, D is TRBD1 (5 bases). Germline V gives CDR1 SGHRS, CDR2 YFSETQ. This CDR3 comprises 15 residues. Trimming left V 3 bases short and J 4 bases short, with 16 bases between. The CDR3 DNA reads as TGCGCCAGCAGCTCCGGGCAGGGTATCGGCACTGAAGCTTTCTTT. It codes for CASSSGQGIGTEAFF.

This clone was detected once. The CDR3 bases are TGTGCCTGGAGTAATTTTATCGGTAGCGACAGGTTCTCTGGAAACACCATATATTTT. Encoded protein: CAWSNFIGSDRFSGNTIYF. The chain is built from TRBV30 and TRBJ1-3; tentatively, D is TRBD1 (6 bases). Germline-derived CDR1 and CDR2 are GTSNPN and SVGIG (reference sequence). CDR3 size: 19 residues. Trimming removed 2 bases at V and 0 bases at J, with 23 bases between.

The chain uses TRBV30 and TRBJ1-1, with unresolved D. Trimming cost V 3 bases and J 2 bases, with 7 bases left between them. The CDR3 has 12 amino acids. Germline V gene data show CDR1 as GTSNPN and CDR2 as SVGIG (reference sequence). CDR3 DNA: TGTGCCTGGAGCAACAGTAACACTGAAGCTTTCTTT. Translated, it gives CAWSNSNTEAFF.